The rows below give T cell receptor beta chains drawn from one sample of a study of blood T cell repertoires in COVID-19. Sequenced by immunoSEQ multiplex PCR; TCRdb stores in-frame clones only, minus some. The table includes some 400,000 clones, roughly 86% detected once. Sequencing was carried out using peripheral blood. The receptor set was obtained from a human donor with acute or convalescent COVID-19. The donor label of this sample is uncertain. Each CDR3 is given with its conserved first and last residue. A D gene is named only where the DNA matches it firmly. For some rows the clone size is stated as once, few or many, or as a class when expanded; others skip it.

V gene	D gene	clone size	J gene	CDR3 protein	CDR3 DNA
TRBV29-1	TRBD1	once	TRBJ1-1	CSVGDRGPGGAFF	TGCAGCGTTGGGGACAGGGGGCCCGGGGGAGCTTTCTTT
TRBV11-1	TRBD1	.	TRBJ2-5	CASSPGQGLETQYF	TGTGCCAGCAGCCCAGGACAGGGGCTGGAGACCCAGTACTTC
TRBV21-1	.	.	TRBJ1-1	CASSKGADRNTEAFF	TGTGCCAGCAGCAAAGGGGCGGACAGAAACACTGAAGCTTTCTTT
TRBV5-1	TRBD1	few	TRBJ1-5	CASSPWGGDRVNQPQHF	TGCGCCAGCAGCCCCTGGGGAGGGGACAGGGTGAATCAGCCCCAGCATTTT
TRBV29-1	.	.	TRBJ2-1	CSVVPSDREQFF	TGCAGCGTTGTCCCGAGCGACAGGGAGCAGTTCTTC
TRBV6-5	.	.	TRBJ1-4	CASSLTVTNEKLFF	TGTGCCAGCAGCCTGACAGTGACTAATGAAAAACTGTTTTTT
TRBV7-9	.	.	TRBJ1-1	CASSRHMNTEAFF	TGTGCCAGCAGCCGACATATGAACACTGAAGCTTTCTTT
TRBV24-1	TRBD1	.	TRBJ2-7	CATSDYRGQTYEQYF	TGTGCCACCAGTGACTACAGGGGGCAGACCTACGAGCAGTACTTC
TRBV5-6	TRBD1	.	TRBJ1-1	CASSLRDRATEAFF	TGTGCCAGCAGCTTGCGGGACAGGGCCACTGAAGCTTTCTTT
TRBV19	TRBD1	.	TRBJ1-5	CASKEKDRVIQPQHF	TGTGCCAGTAAGGAAAAGGACAGGGTGATTCAGCCCCAGCATTTT
TRBV5-1	TRBD1	.	TRBJ1-3	CASSTGALSRDTIYF	TGCGCCAGCAGCACAGGGGCCTTGAGTAGGGACACCATATATTTT
TRBV7-8	TRBD1	.	TRBJ1-1	CASSSLSGTANTEAFF	TGTGCCAGCAGCTCCCTTTCGGGGACAGCGAACACTGAAGCTTTCTTT
TRBV28	TRBD1	once	TRBJ1-5	CASSGQGARRNQPQHF	TGTGCCAGCAGTGGACAGGGGGCGAGGCGCAATCAGCCCCAGCATTTT
TRBV28	TRBD2	.	TRBJ2-7	CASSSPAGGRGEQYF	TGTGCCAGCAGTTCACCAGCGGGGGGGCGAGGGGAGCAGTACTTC
TRBV6-1	.	.	TRBJ1-2	CASSETVNYGYTF	TGTGCCAGCAGTGAAACTGTAAACTATGGCTACACCTTC
TRBV5-5	.	.	TRBJ1-5	CASSSRGQPQHF	TGTGCCAGCAGCTCGAGAGGGCAGCCCCAGCATTTT
TRBV4-1	.	.	TRBJ1-3	CASSPQEAQSSGNTIYF	TGCGCCAGCAGCCCACAAGAGGCTCAATCTTCTGGAAACACCATATATTTT
TRBV5-1	.	once	TRBJ2-6	CASSLPGSSGANVLTF	TGCGCCAGCAGCTTGCCTGGGAGCTCTGGGGCCAACGTCCTGACTTTC
TRBV6-5	.	.	TRBJ1-2	CASSYDRFEGYTF	TGTGCCAGCAGTTACGACAGGTTCGAAGGCTACACCTTC
TRBV5-4	.	.	TRBJ2-3	CASSFRSSTDTQYF	TGTGCCAGCAGCTTTAGGAGTAGCACAGATACGCAGTATTTT
TRBV6-5	.	.	TRBJ1-1	CASSYRGLVNTEAFF	TGTGCCAGCAGTTACAGGGGGTTGGTGAACACTGAAGCTTTCTTT